One sample yielded the 21 T cell receptor beta chains listed below, sequenced in a study of a mutant IDH1 vaccine in newly diagnosed glioma (dated by TCRdb to 2020 to 2022). The time point label for this specimen denotes: week 23, last vaccination. Each vaccine dose, consisting of 300 ug of a 20-mer mutant IDH1 peptide in Montanide, was administered subcutaneously with topical imiquimod. These receptors are not linked to any known antigen. The method was the immunoSEQ multiplex PCR assay. TCRdb took this table from immuneACCESS and kept in-frame rearrangements with V and J called. Such tables lack part of the clones; where checked against another copy, unresolved V genes explain under half of the gap, and the rest is unexplained. The sample records 55,000 or so clones, 80% of which are singletons. Approximately 6.2% of the sample is held by the ten biggest clonotypes. The sample consisted of PBMCs, taken from a glioma patient whose treatment included an IDH1 peptide vaccine. The receptors here all came from a man aged 40-49 years with glioma.

The rearrangement joins TRBV5-8 to TRBJ2-3; D is unclear. The CDR3 sequence is 13 residues long. Trimming removed 0 bases at V and 2 bases at J, with 4 bases between. Germline V gene sequence: CDR1 SGHTS, CDR2 YDEGEE. CDR3 sequence reads: CASSLGTTDTQYF. As DNA, the CDR3 is TGTGCCAGCAGCTTGGGAACCACAGATACGCAGTATTTT.

The J gene is TRBJ2-7, the V gene TRBV5-1; 7 bases align to TRBD2. Germline loops: CDR1 SGHRS, CDR2 YFSETQ. The CDR3 runs to 13 residues. With 0 bases clipped from V and 7 bases from J, the junction kept 4 bases outside the gene matches. CDR3 sequence reads: CASSLDLGREQYF. The DNA of the CDR3 is TGCGCCAGCAGCTTGGACCTCGGGAGGGAGCAGTACTTC. The variable domain in full, with the rest retrieved from reference TRBV5-1 and TRBJ2-7, is KAGVTQTPRYLIKTRGQQVTLSCSPISGHRSVSWYQQTPGQGLQFLFEYFSETQRNKGNFPGRFSGRQFSNSRSEMNVSTLELGDSALYLCASSLDLGREQYFGPGTRLTVT.

The chain combines TRBV10-2 with TRBJ2-7; 10 bases are shared with TRBD1. This CDR3 has 13 residues. The germline V gene has CDR1 WSHSY and CDR2 SAAADI. The V and J ends lost 10 bases and 2 bases, in that order; junction bases with no gene match: 5. This CDR3 is CATRDRGTYEQYF. In nucleotides, the CDR3 is TGCGCCACCCGGGACAGGGGTACCTACGAGCAGTACTTC.

V usage is TRBV5-1 and J usage is TRBJ2-2; D possibly corresponds to TRBD1 (5 bases). The CDR3 is 15 amino acids. Germline assignment: CDR1 SGHRS and CDR2 YFSETQ. V was shortened by 4 bases and J by 2 bases, with 12 bases between the two germline ends. In DNA form, the CDR3 reads TGCGCCAGCAGCCTTGACAGAGCCAACACCGGGGAGCTGTTTTTT. Amino acids: CASSLDRANTGELFF.

The J gene is TRBJ2-3, the V gene TRBV4-1; D tentatively reads TRBD1 or TRBD2 (5 bases each). Germline CDR1 is MGHRA and CDR2 is YSYEKL. This CDR3 comprises 18 residues. V dropped 2 bases and J dropped 0 bases, with 18 bases sitting between them. The CDR3, as DNA: TGCGCCAGCAGCCAAAAAGGGGAGACTCATTTTAGCACAGATACGCAGTATTTT. Amino acid sequence: CASSQKGETHFSTDTQYF.

The rearrangement uses TRBV2 and TRBJ1-1, with D hard to call. This CDR3 spans 16 amino acids. Germline V gene lookup returns CDR1 SNHLY and CDR2 FYNNEI. V was pared by 3 bases and J by 5 bases, with 19 bases between. CDR3 protein: CASSESSLILGTEAFF. In nucleotides, the CDR3 is TGTGCCAGCAGTGAGTCCTCATTGATCTTGGGGACTGAAGCTTTCTTT. Full variable domain (outside the CDR3, taken from reference TRBV2 and TRBJ1-1): EPEVTQTPSHQVTQMGQEVILRCVPISNHLYFYWYRQILGQKVEFLVSFYNNEISEKSEIFDDQFSVERPDGSNFTLKIRSTKLEDSAMYFCASSESSLILGTEAFFGQGTRLTVV.

This clone is medium-sized (0.01 to 0.1%) within its sample. This chain connects TRBV27 to TRBJ2-2; D may be TRBD1 (6 bases). The CDR3 sequence is 14 residues long. V dropped 5 bases and J dropped 3 bases, with 10 bases sitting between them. Germline V CDR1 and CDR2: MNHEY, SMNVEV (reference sequence). The CDR3 bases are TGTGCCAGCAGTCAGAACAGGGACACCGGGGAGCTGTTTTTT. Protein sequence: CASSQNRDTGELFF.

This clone was seen just once. The V call is TRBV4-1, the J call TRBJ1-2; D gene uncertain. V was pared by 5 bases and J by 4 bases, with 17 bases between. Germline values: CDR1 MGHRA, CDR2 YSYEKL. CDR3 length: 15 residues. In nucleotides, the CDR3 is TGCGCCAGCAGCGCACAGCCCGAAGTTTTCTATGGCTACACCTTC. This encodes CASSAQPEVFYGYTF.

The chain employs TRBV10-3 and TRBJ1-2; no clear D. V lost 7 bases and J 8 bases, leaving 14 bases between the germline ends. The CDR3 is 12 residues long. The germline V gene has CDR1 ENHRY and CDR2 SYGVKD. This CDR3 is CAITVPGAGYTF. For the CDR3, the DNA is TGTGCCATCACCGTTCCCGGAGCGGGCTACACCTTC.

This clone is a singleton in its sample. The rearrangement links TRBV7-2 to TRBJ1-5, with D possibly being TRBD1 (5 bases). V was pared by 5 bases and J by 6 bases, with 17 bases between. Germline V gene data show CDR1 as SGHTA and CDR2 as FQGNSA. This CDR3 is 15 amino acids long. This CDR3 reads CASSPLGGAGQPQHF. As DNA, the CDR3 is TGTGCCAGCAGCCCTCTCGGCGGGGCGGGTCAGCCCCAGCATTTT.

J is TRBJ2-7 and V is TRBV13; tentative D call: TRBD1 (6 bases). The CDR3 runs 17 residues. V was cut by 5 bases and J by 0 bases, with 20 bases left in between. Germline lookup yields CDR1 PRHDT and CDR2 FYEKMQ (reference sequence). The CDR3: CASSPRIGTLNSYEQYF. The CDR3 DNA reads TGTGCCAGCAGCCCGCGGATCGGGACACTAAACTCCTACGAGCAGTACTTC.

This chain joins TRBV29-1 and TRBJ1-6; TRBD1 is a possible D gene (5 bases). Trimming pared 1 base from V and 3 bases from J, leaving 22 bases between. Germline values: CDR1 SQVTM, CDR2 ANQGSEA. This CDR3 contains 19 residues. The CDR3 spells CSVEVNTGPAPLYNSPLHF. The CDR3 nucleotides read TGCAGCGTTGAAGTCAATACGGGGCCAGCCCCCCTCTATAATTCACCCCTCCACTTT.

V and J are TRBV4-1 and TRBJ1-3; 7 bases fit TRBD1. With 5 bases clipped from V and 2 bases from J, the junction kept 3 bases outside the gene matches. Per the germline V gene, CDR1 is MGHRA and CDR2 is YSYEKL. The CDR3 length is 14 residues. CDR3 bases: TGCGCCAGCAGCAAGACAGGGACTGGAAACACCATATATTTT. Translating it yields CASSKTGTGNTIYF.

This chain joins TRBV27 and TRBJ2-7; TRBD1 aligns across 9 bases. Losses at the gene ends were 0 bases for V and 3 bases for J; bases not matched to a gene: 3. CDR1 and CDR2 (germline): MNHEY, SMNVEV (reference sequence). This CDR3 is 15 amino acids long. CDR3 nucleotides: TGTGCCAGCAGTTTATCTACAGGGGGCCTCTACGAGCAGTACTTC. Its protein product is CASSLSTGGLYEQYF.

This clone was seen a single time. This chain joins TRBV5-1 and TRBJ1-4; D is undetermined. Germline V gives CDR1 SGHRS, CDR2 YFSETQ. The CDR3 has 14 amino acids. Trimming pared 0 bases from V and 3 bases from J, leaving 6 bases between. The CDR3 here is CASSLAGANEKLFF. The CDR3 DNA reads TGCGCCAGCAGCTTGGCCGGGGCTAATGAAAAACTGTTTTTT.

In this sample, this clone turned up a few times. This chain connects TRBV2 to TRBJ2-2, with a weak D call TRBD1 (5 bases). The CDR3 contains 14 residues. The germline V gene has CDR1 SNHLY and CDR2 FYNNEI. Trimming shortened V by 3 bases and J by 5 bases, and 10 bases separated the two germline ends. CDR3 coding DNA: TGTGCCAGCAGTGAGCAGGGAAGGACCGGGGAGCTGTTTTTT. The encoded protein is CASSEQGRTGELFF. Full variable domain (outside the CDR3, taken from reference TRBV2 and TRBJ2-2): EPEVTQTPSHQVTQMGQEVILRCVPISNHLYFYWYRQILGQKVEFLVSFYNNEISEKSEIFDDQFSVERPDGSNFTLKIRSTKLEDSAMYFCASSEQGRTGELFFGEGSRLTVL.

The rearrangement joins TRBV2 to TRBJ2-3; 9 bases match TRBD2. This CDR3 region has 15 residues. Losses at the gene ends were 5 bases for V and 2 bases for J; bases not matched to a gene: 5. Germline V gene sequence: CDR1 SNHLY, CDR2 FYNNEI. The CDR3 sequence is CASSTPSGTTDTQYF. For the CDR3, the DNA is TGTGCCAGCAGTACCCCTAGCGGGACCACAGATACGCAGTATTTT.

The chain is built from TRBV15 and TRBJ2-7, with D perhaps matching TRBD1 or TRBD2 (5 bases each). This CDR3 spans 13 amino acids. The germline gives CDR1 LNHNV, CDR2 YYDKDF (reference sequence). Trimming pared 0 bases from V and 7 bases from J, leaving 10 bases between. CDR3 sequence (DNA): TGTGCCACCAGCAGAGATGGGGGTGGGGAGCAGTACTTC. Translated: CATSRDGGGEQYF.

The chain employs TRBV6-6 and TRBJ2-2; no reliable D call. The germline V gene has CDR1 MNHNY and CDR2 SVGAGI (reference sequence). V was trimmed by 1 base and J by 0 bases, leaving 6 bases between them. The CDR3 has 15 amino acids. The CDR3 spells CASSYYSPNTGELFF. The DNA of the CDR3 is TGTGCCAGCAGTTACTACAGTCCGAACACCGGGGAGCTGTTTTTT.

V gene TRBV5-5 combines with J gene TRBJ2-6; 8 nucleotides line up with TRBD1. J lost 4 bases, V lost 4 bases, and 4 bases had no gene match. The CDR3 loop spans 15 amino acids. Germline-derived CDR1 and CDR2 are SGHKS and YYEKEE (reference sequence). CDR3 amino acids: CASSPQGAGANVLTF. The DNA for the CDR3 is TGTGCCAGCAGCCCGCAGGGGGCCGGGGCCAACGTCCTGACTTTC.

V gene TRBV5-1 combines with J gene TRBJ2-5; D uncertain. This CDR3 comprises 15 residues. Deletions cut 0 bases from V and 1 base from J, with 10 bases between. The germline V gene has CDR1 SGHRS and CDR2 YFSETQ. The CDR3 DNA reads TGCGCCAGCAGCTTGGCCCCTGAGTTCCAAGAGACCCAGTACTTC. It encodes CASSLAPEFQETQYF.